Following are 17 T cell receptor beta chains from one sample sequenced in a study of T-cell reconstitution after alpha-beta-depleted transplantation in children. Unique molecular identifiers tagged the TCRbeta library. TCRdb ran MiXCR on the PCR reads and lists one entry per CDR3 protein. The repertoire holds about 490,000 distinct CDR3 sequences, with approximately 10% as singletons. The source was PBMCs, collected before TCRalphabeta/CD19-depleted stem cell transplant. These TCRs come from a child aged 2 to 15 with inherited bone marrow failure, due to receive a stem cell transplant.

At least ten counts were recorded for this clonotype. This chain's CDR3 is CASSLRDRVTDEQYF. CDR3 sequence (DNA): TGTGCCAGCAGTCTCCGGGACAGGGTTACCGACGAGCAGTACTTC. The chain carries TRBV27 and TRBJ2-7; 9 nucleotides align to TRBD1. The V segment lost 5 bases and the J segment 5 bases; nucleotides outside the gene matches: 10. The germline V gene encodes CDR1 MNHEY and CDR2 SMNVEV (reference sequence). CDR3 length: 15 residues.

The chain uses TRBV6-1 and TRBJ2-4; 9 nucleotides line up with TRBD2. The J segment lost 11 bases and the V segment lost 8 bases, leaving 16 bases of the junction unmatched. CDR1 is MNHNS, CDR2 SASEGT, per germline. This CDR3 comprises 15 residues. The CDR3 loop is CASLRTASGGKVQYF. The CDR3 DNA reads TGTGCCAGCCTCCGTACGGCGAGCGGGGGGAAGGTTCAGTACTTC.

This clonotype was recorded many times. This sequence joins TRBV7-2 and TRBJ1-2; TRBD1 matches 7 bases. CDR1 and CDR2 from the germline V gene are SGHTA and FQGNSA. The ends lost 5 bases at V and 2 bases at J; junction bases unmatched: 17. The CDR3 extends over 18 amino acids. The CDR3 spells CASSTAGGDRSLNYGYTF. The CDR3 nucleotides are TGTGCCAGCAGCACCGCCGGCGGGGACAGATCATTAAACTATGGCTACACCTTC.

This clonotype was seen repeatedly, ten times or more. In DNA, the CDR3 is TGTGCCAGCCGGGACGGAGGGACTGAAGCTTTCTTT. Protein: CASRDGGTEAFF. The V gene is TRBV12-3 or TRBV12-4, the J gene TRBJ1-1; D perhaps matches TRBD1 (5 bases). Between the trimmed V and J ends, which lost 8 bases and 5 bases, there was a span of 12 bases. The CDR3 has 12 amino acids.

This clonotype has just a few counts. V and J are TRBV28 and TRBJ2-3; D is unclear. The CDR3 runs to 14 residues. With 5 bases removed from V and 2 bases from J, the gap between germline ends came to 11 bases. From germline, CDR1 is MDHEN and CDR2 SYDVKM. The CDR3 DNA follows: TGTGCCAGCAGTCCGGTCACCTCCACAGATACGCAGTATTTT. This encodes CASSPVTSTDTQYF. Together with reference TRBV28 and TRBJ2-3, the CDR3 gives the full variable domain: DVKVTQSSRYLVKRTGEKVFLECVQDMDHENMFWYRQDPGLGLRLIYFSYDVKMKEKGDIPEGYSVSREKKERFSLILESASTNQTSMYLCASSPVTSTDTQYFGPGTRLTVL.

The rearrangement joins TRBV6-2 or TRBV6-3 to TRBJ2-7; 12 bases map to TRBD1. V was pared by 6 bases and J by 3 bases, with 18 bases of the junction left unmatched. The CDR3 contains 19 residues. Germline V gene lookup returns CDR1 MNHEY and CDR2 SVGEGT. The DNA for the CDR3 is TGTGCCAGCAGCACCCGGGACAGGGGGCTTGGCAGCCCCCACTACGAGCAGTACTTC. Its protein is CASSTRDRGLGSPHYEQYF.

In this sample, this clonotype turned up many times. This chain links TRBV12-3 or TRBV12-4 with TRBJ2-7; no definite D call. Trimming stripped 7 bases from V and 6 bases from J, with 16 bases between. The CDR3 consists of 13 residues. Here the CDR3 reads CASTPTEIGEQYF. CDR3 in DNA: TGTGCCAGCACCCCAACGGAGATAGGCGAGCAGTACTTC.

At least ten counts were recorded for this clonotype. The rearrangement uses TRBV6-5 and TRBJ2-2; 9 nucleotides match TRBD1. Germline trimming cut 4 bases from V and 6 bases from J; bases unmatched to any gene: 9. Germline V gives CDR1 MNHEY, CDR2 SVGAGI. The CDR3 spans 16 residues. CDR3 sequence: CASSSAGTGWAGELFF. In DNA, the CDR3 is TGTGCCAGCAGTTCCGCCGGGACAGGGTGGGCCGGGGAGCTGTTTTTT.

This clonotype was observed a handful of times. The V gene is TRBV6-1, the J gene TRBJ2-1; D is possibly TRBD2 (5 bases). Looked up from germline, CDR1 is MNHNS and CDR2 is SASEGT. Trimming removed 5 bases from V and 0 bases from J, with 14 bases in between. The CDR3 has 16 residues. CDR3 in amino acids: CASSPLAPSSYNEQFF. The DNA of the CDR3 is TGTGCCAGCAGTCCCTTAGCGCCTAGCTCCTACAATGAGCAGTTCTTC.

The sample holds one count of this clonotype. The chain combines TRBV24-1 with TRBJ2-1; a weak D match, TRBD2 (7 bases). Germline loops: CDR1 KGHDR, CDR2 SFDVKD. The CDR3 is made up of 23 amino acids. The CDR3 nucleotides are TGTGCGGCCAGTGATTTGTCCGGGGGTGGGGGAGGGCCCGGACAGTTGTCCTACAATGAGCAGTTCTTC. Translation gives CAASDLSGGGGGPGQLSYNEQFF.

In this sample, this clonotype turned up many times. This sequence joins TRBV29-1 and TRBJ2-3; 14 bases map to TRBD2. J lost 7 bases, V lost 5 bases, and 8 bases had no gene match. CDR3 size: 15 residues. Looked up from germline, CDR1 is SQVTM and CDR2 is ANQGSEA. This CDR3 is CSVTRGTSGRNTQYF. The CDR3 coding sequence is TGCAGCGTTACGCGAGGGACTAGCGGGAGAAATACGCAGTATTTT.

This clonotype was seen repeatedly, ten times or more. In nucleotides, the CDR3 is TGTGCCAGCAGTTTTGATGGGTATAATTCACCCCTCCACTTT. It encodes CASSFDGYNSPLHF. The chain is built from TRBV27 and TRBJ1-6; D not certain. The CDR3 is 14 amino acids. The V and J ends lost 3 bases and 4 bases respectively, with 7 bases between them. Germline values: CDR1 MNHEY, CDR2 SMNVEV (reference sequence).

This clonotype was seen many times. This sequence joins TRBV6-5 and TRBJ2-5; 7 bases align to TRBD1. The V gene end was trimmed by 2 bases and the J gene end by 1 base; junction bases not matched to a gene: 10. The germline V gene encodes CDR1 MNHEY and CDR2 SVGAGI. There are 17 residues in the CDR3. The CDR3 sequence: CASSYHSPGQSQETQYF. CDR3 bases: TGTGCCAGCAGTTACCACAGTCCGGGACAGAGCCAAGAGACCCAGTACTTC.

There are many counts of this clonotype. This chain links TRBV12-3 or TRBV12-4 with TRBJ2-2, with 7 bases aligning to TRBD1. Germline trimming cut 5 bases from V and 2 bases from J; bases unmatched to any gene: 5. There are 15 residues in the CDR3. The DNA for the CDR3 is TGTGCCAGCAGTCCAAGACAGGGTAACACCGGGGAGCTGTTTTTT. This translates into CASSPRQGNTGELFF.

This clonotype was seen ten or more times. The CDR3 is CASSPIATGELFF. The CDR3 coding sequence is TGTGCCAGCAGTCCAATAGCCACCGGGGAGCTGTTTTTT. The chain has TRBV12-3 or TRBV12-4 and TRBJ2-2; D is undetermined. This CDR3 contains 13 residues. V dropped 5 bases and J dropped 4 bases, with 8 bases sitting between them.

A remark on this clonotype: This clone may be a read error of a much larger clone one base away. The genes are TRBV3-1 and TRBJ1-1, with D unclear. Per germline, CDR1 LGHDT and CDR2 YNNKEL (reference sequence). The CDR3 sequence is 14 residues long. The CDR3: CACSQAGIGTEAFF. The CDR3 region has the DNA TGTGCCTGCAGCCAAGCGGGGATAGGCACTGAAGCTTTCTTT.

This clonotype appeared many times. The rearrangement joins TRBV4-3 to TRBJ1-4, with 7 bases that match TRBD1. Germline V gene data show CDR1 as LGHNA and CDR2 as YSLEER. This CDR3 region has 15 residues. The trim removed 0 bases at V and 8 bases at J, leaving 6 bases unmatched. CDR3 DNA: TGCGCCAGCAGCCAAGAAACAGGGGAGGGAGAAAAACTGTTTTTT. As protein: CASSQETGEGEKLFF.